This is a list of T cell receptor beta chains from one sample in a study of cytomegalovirus exposure and HLA in healthy donors. Only in-frame clones appear in the TCRdb table, and some are missing; sequencing was by immunoSEQ multiplex PCR. The table for this sample gives 100,000 to 150,000 clones. Specimen: PBMCs. These receptors were obtained from a man in his thirties or forties in good health and CMV-seronegative. Both conserved end residues are part of each CDR3. A D gene is named only where the DNA matches it firmly.

CDR3nt,CDR3aa,v_gene,j_gene,d_gene
TGTGCCAGCAGCCTAGGACTCCCAAGGGGCGGGGAGCTGTTTTTT,CASSLGLPRGGELFF,TRBV7-2,TRBJ2-2,-
TGTGCCAGTAGTATAGGTTTGACAGGAGCCGAAGCTTTCTTT,CASSIGLTGAEAFF,TRBV19,TRBJ1-1,-
TGTGCCAGCAGCCCGACAGGAGCGAACACTGAAGCTTTCTTT,CASSPTGANTEAFF,TRBV5-6,TRBJ1-1,-
TGCAGCGTTGAAGATCGACGCAGGGGAAATGAGCAGTTCTTC,CSVEDRRRGNEQFF,TRBV29-1,TRBJ2-1,-
TGTGCCAGCAGCCCAGAGGGGAGGGGAACTGAAGCTTTCTTT,CASSPEGRGTEAFF,TRBV7-8,TRBJ1-1,-
TGCGCCAGCAGTCCTGAACGGACAGGGGGAGAGACCCAGTACTTC,CASSPERTGGETQYF,TRBV10-1,TRBJ2-5,TRBD1
TGTGCCAGCAGTTTACCCGTGACTGGCGTAAACACTGAAGCTTTCTTT,CASSLPVTGVNTEAFF,TRBV28,TRBJ1-1,-
TGCGCCAGCAGCCTTGGGACAGGGATTGCCCACTTC,CASSLGTGIAHF,TRBV4-1,TRBJ1-2,TRBD1
TGTGCCAGCAGCCTAGTTAGCTATGGCTACACCTTC,CASSLVSYGYTF,TRBV7-2,TRBJ1-2,-
TGTGCCAGTAGTCGGACAGCTAACTATGGCTACACCTTC,CASSRTANYGYTF,TRBV19,TRBJ1-2,-
TGTGCCAGCAGCTTGGACACTACGATCTACGAGCAGTACTTC,CASSLDTTIYEQYF,TRBV5-4,TRBJ2-7,-
TGTGCCAGCAGTAACGACAGGAGTAATGAAAAACTGTTTTTT,CASSNDRSNEKLFF,TRBV6-5,TRBJ1-4,-
TGTGCCAGCAGTCAACCGGACAGGGACACTGAAGCTTTCTTT,CASSQPDRDTEAFF,TRBV28,TRBJ1-1,TRBD1
TGTGCCAGCAGCCATCCGACAGGGGGCTCCTACAATGAGCAGTTCTTC,CASSHPTGGSYNEQFF,TRBV7-3,TRBJ2-1,TRBD1
TGCGCCAGCAGCCTACTAGCGGGGAAGGGGACCGGGGAGCTGTTTTTT,CASSLLAGKGTGELFF,TRBV4-1,TRBJ2-2,TRBD2
TGTGCCAGCAGTTTATTTTTGCAAGGGGGCTCTAACTATGGCTACACCTTC,CASSLFLQGGSNYGYTF,TRBV28,TRBJ1-2,TRBD1
TGTGCCAGCAGCCTCTTGGGGGACACAGTAGCCTACGAGCAGTACTTC,CASSLLGDTVAYEQYF,TRBV28,TRBJ2-7,-
TGTGCCTGGGGAGGACAGGTCGGAGGGACCCAGTACTTC,CAWGGQVGGTQYF,TRBV30,TRBJ2-5,TRBD1
TGTGCCTGGAGTGTTCGGCTCGGGAGCTTGGACTTC,CAWSVRLGSLDF,TRBV30,TRBJ2-5,-
TGTGCCAGCAGCTTGGGCCATTTAGGCGGCTCGCGGAAACTGTTTTTT,CASSLGHLGGSRKLFF,TRBV5-6,TRBJ1-4,-
TGTGCCAGTTCTAGCCAGGAAGCTAACTATGGCTACACCTTC,CASSSQEANYGYTF,TRBV6-6,TRBJ1-2,-
TGTGCCAGCAGACCCGGGACTAGCGGGAGTAGTTACACAGATACGCAGTATTTT,CASRPGTSGSSYTDTQYF,TRBV6-4,TRBJ2-3,TRBD2